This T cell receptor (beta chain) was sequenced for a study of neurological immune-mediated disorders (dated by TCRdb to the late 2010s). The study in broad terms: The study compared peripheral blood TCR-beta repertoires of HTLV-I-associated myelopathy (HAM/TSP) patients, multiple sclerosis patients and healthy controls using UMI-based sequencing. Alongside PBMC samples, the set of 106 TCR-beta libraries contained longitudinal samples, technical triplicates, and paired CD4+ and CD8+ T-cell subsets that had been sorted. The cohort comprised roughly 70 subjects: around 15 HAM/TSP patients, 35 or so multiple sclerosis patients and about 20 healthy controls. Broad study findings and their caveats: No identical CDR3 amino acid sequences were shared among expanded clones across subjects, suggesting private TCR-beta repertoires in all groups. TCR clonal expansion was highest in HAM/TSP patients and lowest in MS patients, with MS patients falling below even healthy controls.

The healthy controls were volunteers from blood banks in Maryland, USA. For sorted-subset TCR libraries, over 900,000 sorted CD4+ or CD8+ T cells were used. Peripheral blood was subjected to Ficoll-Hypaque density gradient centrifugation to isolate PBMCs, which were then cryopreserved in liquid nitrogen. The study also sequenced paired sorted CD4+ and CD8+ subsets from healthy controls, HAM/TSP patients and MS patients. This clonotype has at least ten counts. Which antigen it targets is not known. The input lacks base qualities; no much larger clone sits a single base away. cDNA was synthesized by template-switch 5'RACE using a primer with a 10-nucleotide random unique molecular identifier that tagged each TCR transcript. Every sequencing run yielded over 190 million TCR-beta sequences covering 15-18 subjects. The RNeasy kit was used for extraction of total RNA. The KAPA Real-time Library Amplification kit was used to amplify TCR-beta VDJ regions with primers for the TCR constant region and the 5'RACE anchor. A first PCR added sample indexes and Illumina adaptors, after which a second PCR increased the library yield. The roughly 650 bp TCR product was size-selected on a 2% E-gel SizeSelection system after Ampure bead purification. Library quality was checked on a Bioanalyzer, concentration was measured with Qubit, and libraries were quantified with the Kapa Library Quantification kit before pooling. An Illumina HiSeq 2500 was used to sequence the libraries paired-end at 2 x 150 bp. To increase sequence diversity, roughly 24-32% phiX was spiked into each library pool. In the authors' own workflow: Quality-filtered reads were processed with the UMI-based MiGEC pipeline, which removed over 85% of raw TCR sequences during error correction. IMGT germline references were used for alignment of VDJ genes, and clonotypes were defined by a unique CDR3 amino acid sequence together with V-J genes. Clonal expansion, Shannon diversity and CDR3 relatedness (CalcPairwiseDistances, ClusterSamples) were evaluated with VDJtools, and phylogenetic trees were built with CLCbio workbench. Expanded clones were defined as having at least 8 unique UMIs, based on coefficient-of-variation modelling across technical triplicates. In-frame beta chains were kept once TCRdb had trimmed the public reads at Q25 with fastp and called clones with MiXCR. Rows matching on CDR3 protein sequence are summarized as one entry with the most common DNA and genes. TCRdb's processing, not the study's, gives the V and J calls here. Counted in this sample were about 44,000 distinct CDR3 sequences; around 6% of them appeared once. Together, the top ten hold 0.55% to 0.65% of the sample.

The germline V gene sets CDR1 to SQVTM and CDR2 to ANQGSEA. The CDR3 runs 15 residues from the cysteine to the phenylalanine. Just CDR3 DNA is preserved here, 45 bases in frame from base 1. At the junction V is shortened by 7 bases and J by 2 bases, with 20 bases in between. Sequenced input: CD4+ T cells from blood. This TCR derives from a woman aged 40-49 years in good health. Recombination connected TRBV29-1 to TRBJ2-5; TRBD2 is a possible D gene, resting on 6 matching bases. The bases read TGCAGCGCCCATGGGAGTTTGGGGGGTCAAGAGACCCAGTACTTC. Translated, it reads CSAHGSLGGQETQYF.